At least ten counts were recorded for the clone carrying this T cell receptor beta chain. Antigen unknown. TCRdb fed the reads into MiXCR, producing one record per CDR3 protein. The data contain about 770,000 distinct CDR3 sequences, almost 30% of them singletons. The sample originates from a study of T cell repertoires in cytomegalovirus infection. Study context: Carrying CMV and the relevant HLA type showed in public TCR beta signatures.

The CDR3 has 15 amino acids. The V gene lost 2 bases and the J gene lost 0 bases, with 8 bases spanning the gap. The receptor was derived from a human donor in good health (CMV status not recorded). Some clones in this sample may be carry-over from other donors' samples. The sample was cultured CD8+ T cells from PBMCs, taken from culture after CMV antigen stimulation. The V and J genes are TRBV12-3 or TRBV12-4 and TRBJ1-3; D ambiguous. The CDR3 coding sequence is TGTGCCAGCAGTTTATCCGGGTACTCTGGAAACACCATATATTTT. Protein sequence: CASSLSGYSGNTIYF.